This T cell receptor (beta chain) is drawn from a study of CD8 T cells in Susac syndrome. J gave up 3 bases and V 6 bases, and 6 bases lay outside the gene matches. The germline V gene has CDR1 SNHLY and CDR2 FYNNEI. The CDR3 contains 16 residues. Negative isolation yielded the CD8+ and CD4+ T cells, while FACS enriched the TEMRA cells. RNA was extracted with the RNeasy kit, and a quantity of roughly 0.45 to 1 ug was reverse transcribed using random hexamers. TCRdb reanalysed the immunoSEQ multiplex PCR reads using MiXCR and keeps one entry per CDR3 protein. The repertoire includes about 200,000 distinct CDR3 sequences, about 95% of them detected once, and approximately 0.1% sits in the top ten.

The chain links TRBV2 to TRBJ2-1; the match to TRBD1 covers 12 bases. The material sequenced was CD4+ T cells from PBMCs. This TCR came from a human donor in good health. This CDR3 is CASRPGTGGGYNEQFF. CDR3 sequence (DNA): TGTGCCAGCAGACCCGGGACAGGGGGCGGCTACAATGAGCAGTTCTTC.